One and the same sample provided the 18 T cell receptor beta chains below, sequenced in a study of PD-1 blockade in classical Hodgkin lymphoma. TCRdb's table, derived via immunoSEQ multiplex PCR, lists solely in-frame clones and lacks some. The sample has 18,000 or so clones, 75% seen once; the top ten hold 2% to 2.5%. Regarding time point: cycle 4 day 1 (C4D1), after 6 weeks of nivolumab. After autologous stem cell transplantation all patients relapsed, and prior brentuximab vedotin exposure differed between cohorts. Purification of CD4+ T cells from thawed PBMCs was performed via magnetic negative selection. The source was CD4+ T cells from blood, collected before the fourth cycle of nivolumab. The receptors originated from a human donor with classical Hodgkin lymphoma.

The chain recombines TRBV5-8 with TRBJ1-1; no firm D call. This CDR3 contains 10 residues. Germline CDR1 is SGHTS and CDR2 is YDEGEE. Trimming shortened V by 4 bases and J by 10 bases, and 8 bases separated the two germline ends. In DNA, the CDR3 is TGTGCCAGCAGCCCATTTCGAGCTTTCTTT. As protein: CASSPFRAFF.

In its sample, this clone was seen a few times. The chain combines TRBV27 with TRBJ2-5; 8 bases agree with TRBD1. Germline V gene sequence: CDR1 MNHEY, CDR2 SMNVEV (reference sequence). The CDR3 consists of 15 residues. Losses at the gene ends were 3 bases for V and 7 bases for J; bases not matched to a gene: 10. The CDR3 DNA sequence: TGTGCCAGCAGTTTCGGGACAGGAATAGGAGGGACCCAGTACTTC. It specifies CASSFGTGIGGTQYF.

The chain has TRBV11-2 and TRBJ2-1; 8 bases fit TRBD2. The CDR3 has 18 residues. The germline V gene has CDR1 SGHAT and CDR2 FQNNGV. J lost 0 bases, V lost 5 bases, and 12 bases had no gene match. The CDR3 region is CASSPKGLAGLSYNEQFF. CDR3 nucleotides: TGTGCCAGCAGCCCGAAGGGGCTAGCGGGCCTCTCCTACAATGAGCAGTTCTTC.

The chain links TRBV21-1 to TRBJ2-7. TRBV21-1 is a pseudogene segment. The CDR3 spans 13 residues. CDR3 region: CASSERPAYEQYV. CDR3 sequence (DNA): TGTGCCAGCAGCGAAAGGCCAGCCTACGAGCAGTACGTC.

This chain joins TRBV5-1 and TRBJ2-5; D gene unclear. Germline loops: CDR1 SGHRS, CDR2 YFSETQ. The length of the CDR3 is 14 residues. V was pared by 5 bases and J by 5 bases, with 16 bases between. This CDR3 is CASRTNKTEETQYF. The CDR3 DNA reads as TGCGCCAGCAGAACAAACAAAACGGAGGAGACCCAGTACTTC.

The chain has TRBV5-8 and TRBJ2-7; D may be TRBD1 (5 bases). The CDR3 runs to 13 residues. Trimming stripped 0 bases from V and 2 bases from J, with 6 bases between. The germline V gene encodes CDR1 SGHTS and CDR2 YDEGEE. DNA for the CDR3: TGTGCCAGCAGCTTGGCAGGGACCTACGAGCAGTACGTC. This encodes CASSLAGTYEQYV.

This chain links TRBV6-1 with TRBJ2-2; 7 bases are a match to TRBD2. Germline CDR1 and CDR2: MNHNS and SASEGT. The CDR3 is 15 residues long. The V gene end was trimmed by 8 bases and the J gene end by 4 bases; junction bases not matched to a gene: 10. CDR3 loop: CASLSRERVTGELFF. CDR3 coding DNA: TGTGCCAGCCTATCGCGGGAGAGGGTCACCGGGGAGCTGTTTTTT.

The gene calls are TRBV11-2 and TRBJ1-1; 8 bases fit TRBD1. Germline V lookup: CDR1 SGHAT, CDR2 FQNNGV. The CDR3 has 13 amino acids. The V segment lost 5 bases and the J segment 5 bases; nucleotides outside the gene matches: 4. CDR3 sequence (DNA): TGTGCCAGCAGCGCCCGGACAGGGACTGAAGCTTTCTTT. Translation: CASSARTGTEAFF.

This clone was detected once. At one end the junction does not follow the germline gene, possibly because of a read error. The chain couples TRBV7-7 to TRBJ2-5; the match to TRBD2 covers 8 bases. Germline V lookup: CDR1 SSHAT, CDR2 FNYEAQ (reference sequence). This CDR3 region has 15 residues. The CDR3 sequence is CASSLAGILQETQYF. The CDR3 DNA follows: TGTGCTAGCAGTTTAGCGGGGATCCTCCAAGAGACCCAGTACTTC.

The table lists this clone with a few counts. The chain recombines TRBV29-1 with TRBJ2-2; TRBD2 is a possible D gene (5 bases). Germline CDR1 reads SQVTM; CDR2 reads ANQGSEA. V was cut by 0 bases and J by 1 base, with 9 bases left in between. The CDR3 contains 15 residues. CDR3 in DNA: TGCAGCGTTGAAGAAAGGCGGGTGAACACCGGGGAGCTGTTTTTT. It translates to CSVEERRVNTGELFF.

This clone occurred a few times. The CDR3 DNA is TGTGCCAGCAGCTTGGTTGGGACAGGCTCCGAGCAGTACGTC. Translation: CASSLVGTGSEQYV. The rearrangement uses TRBV5-4 and TRBJ2-7; TRBD1 matches 8 bases. The CDR3 has 14 amino acids. V shed 0 bases, J shed 6 bases, and the junction held 5 bases outside the gene matches. Germline values: CDR1 SGHNT, CDR2 YYREEE (reference sequence).

The CDR3 reads CASSRSGLGNTEAFF. The CDR3 nucleotides are TGTGCCAGCTCACGGTCGGGGTTGGGGAACACTGAAGCTTTCTTT. The chain has TRBV18 and TRBJ1-1; D unresolved. Germline V gene data show CDR1 as KGHSH and CDR2 as LQKENI. Between the trimmed V and J ends, which lost 4 bases and 1 base, there was a span of 13 bases. CDR3 length equals 15 residues.

The V and J genes are TRBV6-6 and TRBJ2-7; 7 bases map to TRBD2. Germline V gene data show CDR1 as MNHNY and CDR2 as SVGAGI (reference sequence). The length of the CDR3 is 13 residues. V shed 9 bases, J shed 2 bases, and the junction held 7 bases outside the gene matches. Here the CDR3 reads CASGTSETYEQYF. The CDR3, as DNA: TGTGCCAGTGGAACTAGCGAAACCTACGAGCAGTACTTC.

This chain uses TRBV10-2 with TRBJ2-1, with 10 bases that match TRBD2. Germline trimming cut 4 bases from V and 4 bases from J; bases unmatched to any gene: 4. CDR1 and CDR2 from the germline V gene are WSHSY and SAAADI. The CDR3 extends over 15 amino acids. The CDR3 is CASSGTSGKYNEQFF. The CDR3 DNA follows: TGCGCCAGCAGTGGGACTAGCGGAAAATACAATGAGCAGTTCTTC.

The chain recombines TRBV7-2 with TRBJ2-3; TRBD1 is a possible D gene (5 bases). The V end was cut by 1 base, the J end by 0 bases, with 5 bases between. The CDR3 is made up of 14 amino acids. Germline lookup yields CDR1 SGHTA and CDR2 FQGNSA. The CDR3 protein is CASSLGTSTDTQYF. The CDR3 nucleotides read TGTGCCAGCAGCTTAGGGACAAGCACAGATACGCAGTATTTT.

This chain uses TRBV28 with TRBJ1-4, with D maybe TRBD1 (5 bases). This CDR3 has 15 residues. Germline V gene data show CDR1 as MDHEN and CDR2 as SYDVKM. The ends were cut back, 5 bases at V and 6 bases at J, with 16 bases in the middle. CDR3 sequence reads: CASSPGGVTYEKLFF. Here the CDR3 DNA reads TGTGCCAGCAGTCCGGGGGGGGTTACGTATGAAAAACTGTTTTTT.

The chain couples TRBV6-5 to TRBJ1-6; D gene ambiguous. The CDR3 is 14 residues long. Germline V gives CDR1 MNHEY, CDR2 SVGAGI. Trimming removed 6 bases at V and 7 bases at J, with 13 bases between. The CDR3 nucleotides are TGTGCCAGCAGGCTTGGAGTGCTCAATTCACCCCTCCACTTT. Translating it yields CASRLGVLNSPLHF.

The chain employs TRBV6-5 and TRBJ1-2; D gene ambiguous. Germline V gene lookup returns CDR1 MNHEY and CDR2 SVGAGI. The V end was cut by 8 bases, the J end by 4 bases, with 11 bases between. The length of the CDR3 is 12 residues. The CDR3 DNA reads TGTGCCAGCTCAGGAACAACCTATGGCTACACCTTC. Translating gives CASSGTTYGYTF.